The TCR beta chain under discussion was sequenced for a study of CD8 T cells in ankylosing spondylitis. Quantitative 5'-RACE with molecular barcodes was used to make the TCR beta libraries. TCRdb re-derived calls from the 5' RACE reads in MiXCR, one entry per CDR3 protein. Here the sample spans roughly 38,000 distinct CDR3 sequences, more than 15% being singletons. Trimming took off 6 bases at V and 6 bases at J, with 17 bases between the two ends. Germline V gives CDR1 DFQATT, CDR2 SNEGSKA (reference sequence). The CDR3 spans 14 residues. Findings of the study overall: Apparently characteristic of ankylosing spondylitis blood was a TCR beta motif (about eight highly homologous variants).

About this clonotype itself: Its target is unknown.

Sequencing used blood. The rearrangement uses TRBV20-1 and TRBJ2-2; D may match TRBD1 or TRBD2 (5 bases each). The sequence was obtained from a male donor with ankylosing spondylitis or in good health (not recorded which). This CDR3 reads CSARGTGYAGELFF. Here the CDR3 DNA reads TGCAGTGCACGAGGGACCGGGTACGCCGGGGAGCTGTTTTTT.